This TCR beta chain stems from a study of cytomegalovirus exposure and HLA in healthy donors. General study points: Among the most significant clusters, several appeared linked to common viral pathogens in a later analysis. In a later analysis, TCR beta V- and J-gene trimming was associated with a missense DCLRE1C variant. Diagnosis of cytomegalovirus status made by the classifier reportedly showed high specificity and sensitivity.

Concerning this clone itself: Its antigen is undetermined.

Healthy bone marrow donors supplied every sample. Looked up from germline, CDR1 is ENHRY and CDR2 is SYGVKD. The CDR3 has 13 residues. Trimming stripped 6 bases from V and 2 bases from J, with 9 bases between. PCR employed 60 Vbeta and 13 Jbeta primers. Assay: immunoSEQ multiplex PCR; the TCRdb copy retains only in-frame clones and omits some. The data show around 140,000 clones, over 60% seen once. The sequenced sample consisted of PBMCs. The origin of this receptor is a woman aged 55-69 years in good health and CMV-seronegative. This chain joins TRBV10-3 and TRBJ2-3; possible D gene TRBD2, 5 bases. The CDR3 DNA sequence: TGTGCCATCAGGTCGGGGAACACAGATACGCAGTATTTT. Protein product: CAIRSGNTDTQYF.